Shown below are 27 T cell receptor beta chains from a single sample sequenced in a study of T cells after posttransplantation cyclophosphamide. The table came from immunoSEQ multiplex PCR; TCRdb's copy has only in-frame clones and leaves some out. The sample was found to contain more than 8,500 clones, and every one recurs. Busulfan-fludarabine conditioning, marrow transplant, and cyclophosphamide on days +3 and +4 were administered. This specimen consisted of PBMCs, obtained approximately 380 days after allogeneic stem cell transplant with posttransplant cyclophosphamide. The receptor source for this set is a male patient between 45 and 60 years old who received an allogeneic stem cell transplant from a related donor and was CMV-positive. Some T cells may be supplied by the graft donor.

At least ten counts were recorded for this clone. V is TRBV19 and J is TRBJ2-7; D gene uncertain. The CDR3 runs to 16 residues. Trimming stripped 0 bases from V and 0 bases from J, with 12 bases between. The germline V gene encodes CDR1 LNHDA and CDR2 SQIVND (reference sequence). The CDR3 DNA sequence: TGTGCCAGTAGTATAGATCTACGTACGAGCTCCTACGAGCAGTACTTC. It codes for CASSIDLRTSSYEQYF.

This clone has a count of ten or more. The V gene is TRBV7-5, the J gene TRBJ2-5; TRBD1 is the table's D call and was not checked against the DNA. TRBV7-5 is termed a pseudogene. The CDR3 contains 14 residues. The CDR3 here is CARSSGQGKETQYF. In DNA, the CDR3 is TGTGCCAGAAGCTCCGGACAGGGTAAAGAGACCCAGTACTTC.

This clone was observed at least ten times. The chain uses TRBV19 and TRBJ1-2, with 9 bases identical to TRBD1. The CDR3 is 15 residues long. The V and J ends lost 5 bases and 8 bases, in that order; junction bases with no gene match: 12. Per germline, CDR1 LNHDA and CDR2 SQIVND (reference sequence). The CDR3 DNA follows: TGTGCCAGTAGTCCTCCGGGACAGGGCTCTGGAGGCTACACCTTC. Translated, it gives CASSPPGQGSGGYTF. Looking up the rest from reference TRBV19 and TRBJ1-2 gives the full variable domain: DGGITQSPKYLFRKEGQNVTLSCEQNLNHDAMYWYRQDPGQGLRLIYYSQIVNDFQKGDIAEGYSVSREKKESFPLTVTSAQKNPTAFYLCASSPPGQGSGGYTFGSGTRLTVV.

This clone was observed at least ten times. V gene TRBV19 combines with J gene TRBJ2-7; 14 nucleotides match TRBD2. The CDR3 length is 14 residues. J lost 6 bases, V lost 3 bases, and 1 base had no gene match. From germline, CDR1 is LNHDA and CDR2 SQIVND (reference sequence). CDR3 residues: CASSMGLAGVEQYF. CDR3 nucleotides: TGTGCCAGTAGTATGGGACTAGCGGGAGTCGAGCAGTACTTC. Based on the CDR3 plus reference TRBV19 and TRBJ2-7, the full variable domain is DGGITQSPKYLFRKEGQNVTLSCEQNLNHDAMYWYRQDPGQGLRLIYYSQIVNDFQKGDIAEGYSVSREKKESFPLTVTSAQKNPTAFYLCASSMGLAGVEQYFGPGTRLTVT.

This clone was counted many times. The chain joins TRBV27 to TRBJ2-7; no reliable D call. The CDR3 loop spans 14 amino acids. The germline V gene has CDR1 MNHEY and CDR2 SMNVEV (reference sequence). V was pared by 5 bases and J by 3 bases, with 14 bases between. CDR3 amino acids: CASSVIPLLYEQYF. CDR3 sequence (DNA): TGTGCCAGCAGTGTTATTCCCCTCCTCTACGAGCAGTACTTC.

In its sample, this clone was seen many times. The V and J genes are TRBV25-1 and TRBJ2-1; 13 bases are shared with TRBD2. Germline CDR1 MGHDK, CDR2 SYGVNS. Trimming at V came to 3 bases and at J to 4 bases, leaving 3 bases not matched to a gene. The CDR3 is made up of 16 amino acids. This CDR3 is CASSDTSGRAYNEQFF. Here the CDR3 DNA reads TGTGCCAGCAGTGATACTAGCGGGAGGGCATACAATGAGCAGTTCTTC.

The table lists this clone with many counts. This chain links TRBV5-8 with TRBJ2-3; D call uncertain. The V end lost 3 bases, the J end lost 4 bases, and 6 bases lay between the germline ends. CDR3 size: 12 residues. CDR1 and CDR2 from the germline V gene are SGHTS and YDEGEE. The CDR3 DNA reads TGTGCCAGCAGCTCACGCGCAGATACGCAGTATTTT. Protein product: CASSSRADTQYF.

The table lists this clone with many counts. This chain connects TRBV5-5 to TRBJ1-2; 7 bases are a match to TRBD1. CDR3 size: 16 residues. Trimming took 0 bases from V and 0 from J; bases not matched to a gene: 5. Germline CDR1 SGHKS, CDR2 YYEKEE (reference sequence). The chain's CDR3 is CASSLETGRPNYGYTF. The CDR3, as DNA: TGTGCCAGCAGCTTGGAGACAGGGCGACCTAACTATGGCTACACCTTC.

There are many counts of this clone. The chain is built from TRBV6-5 and TRBJ2-3; possible D gene TRBD2, 5 bases. CDR3 size: 12 residues. V lost 6 bases, J lost 4 bases, and 8 bases lay in between. The germline CDR1 and CDR2 sequences are MNHEY and SVGAGI. CDR3: CASRGVADTQYF. For the CDR3, the DNA is TGTGCCAGCAGGGGAGTAGCAGATACGCAGTATTTT.

Judged by abundance, this clone is medium-sized. The chain recombines TRBV6-1 with TRBJ2-2, with a weak D call TRBD1 (6 bases). The CDR3 loop spans 13 amino acids. Between the trimmed V and J ends, which lost 8 bases and 2 bases, there was a span of 9 bases. The germline V gene has CDR1 MNHNS and CDR2 SASEGT. The CDR3 region is CASAGVNTGELFF. The CDR3 DNA sequence: TGTGCCAGCGCAGGGGTAAACACCGGGGAGCTGTTTTTT.

This clone showed up many times. The CDR3 DNA reads TGTGCCAGCAGCTGGGGACAGCCCGGGGAGCTGTTTTTT. Its translation: CASSWGQPGELFF. This chain links TRBV5-4 with TRBJ2-2; 7 bases line up with TRBD1. The CDR3 runs to 13 residues. V gave up 3 bases and J gave up 6 bases; unmatched junction bases: 2. Germline V CDR1 and CDR2: SGHNT, YYREEE (reference sequence).

The table lists this clone with many counts. The V and J genes are TRBV18 and TRBJ1-1; no clear D. V lost 3 bases and J 1 base, leaving 6 bases between the germline ends. CDR1 and CDR2 (germline): KGHSH, LQKENI. This CDR3 is built from 13 residues. CDR3 protein: CASSPPGNTEAFF. The DNA for the CDR3 is TGTGCCAGCTCACCCCCAGGGAACACTGAAGCTTTCTTT.

This clone was counted at least ten times. The chain couples TRBV19 to TRBJ1-1; the match to TRBD1 covers 8 bases. CDR1 and CDR2 (germline): LNHDA, SQIVND (reference sequence). The CDR3 has 13 amino acids. V dropped 7 bases and J dropped 0; count of bases not matched to a gene: 1. DNA for the CDR3: TGTGCCAGTACGACAGGGGTGAACACTGAAGCTTTCTTT. It is translated as CASTTGVNTEAFF.

This clone was observed many times. The chain uses TRBV5-4 and TRBJ1-3; D is undetermined. Germline CDR1 SGHNT, CDR2 YYREEE (reference sequence). The CDR3 has 14 residues. The V gene lost 6 bases and the J gene lost 0 bases, with 10 bases spanning the gap. The CDR3 spells CASTEALSGNTIYF. The DNA of the CDR3 is TGTGCCAGCACCGAGGCGCTCTCTGGAAACACCATATATTTT.

This clone occurred many times. This chain uses TRBV6-5 with TRBJ2-7; D is unresolved. The V end lost 5 bases, the J end lost 2 bases, and 10 bases lay between the germline ends. CDR1 and CDR2 (germline): MNHEY, SVGAGI. The CDR3 length is 13 residues. This chain's CDR3 is CASSTSEPYEQYF. In DNA, the CDR3 is TGTGCCAGCAGTACGAGCGAACCCTACGAGCAGTACTTC.

This clone was observed many times. The V gene is TRBV4-3, the J gene TRBJ1-4; TRBD1 matches at 11 bases. The junction had 9 bases not matched to a gene; V was cut back by 3 bases and J by 0 bases. CDR1 is LGHNA, CDR2 YSLEER, per germline. The CDR3 totals 19 residues. The CDR3 spells CASSQRVRDRGATNEKLFF. The CDR3 nucleotides read TGCGCCAGCAGCCAGCGAGTCCGGGACAGGGGGGCAACTAATGAAAAACTGTTTTTT.

The chain employs TRBV12-1 and TRBJ2-5; the listed D gene, TRBD1, was not tested against the DNA. TRBV12-1 is a pseudogene locus. The CDR3 is 16 residues long. The CDR3 nucleotides are TGTGCCAGCAGCTGGGGCACCCAAGCCTACAGAGACCCCCAGTACTTC. Translating it yields CASSWGTQAYRDPQYF.

Ten or more counts support this clone. CDR3 loop: CASRTGSGANVLTF. The CDR3 DNA sequence: TGTGCCAGCAGGACAGGGTCTGGGGCCAACGTCCTGACTTTC. This chain joins TRBV28 and TRBJ2-6, with 7 bases fitting TRBD1. This CDR3 is 14 amino acids long. Germline values: CDR1 MDHEN, CDR2 SYDVKM. After removal of 6 bases from V and 1 base from J, the junction contained 0 bases not matched to a gene.

Many counts were recorded for this clone. The chain is built from TRBV11-3 and TRBJ2-1; 10 nucleotides line up with TRBD1. Trimming at V came to 4 bases and at J to 8 bases, leaving 11 bases not matched to a gene. From germline, CDR1 is SGHNT and CDR2 YENEEA. The CDR3 is made up of 16 amino acids. DNA for the CDR3: TGTGCCAGCAGCTCTATGGGACAGGGGACTCGGCATGAGCAGTTCTTC. Protein: CASSSMGQGTRHEQFF.

This clone was found many times. The chain combines TRBV5-5 with TRBJ1-5; perhaps TRBD1 as D (5 bases). The germline V gene has CDR1 SGHKS and CDR2 YYEKEE (reference sequence). V lost 4 bases to trimming and J lost 8 bases, with 16 bases between them. This CDR3 contains 14 residues. The DNA of the CDR3 is TGTGCCAGCAGCGTGCAGGGTGGGTCCGAGCCCCAGCATTTT. It is translated as CASSVQGGSEPQHF.

This clone was counted many times. The V and J genes are TRBV25-1 and TRBJ2-7; 7 bases line up with TRBD2. The germline CDR1 and CDR2 sequences are MGHDK and SYGVNS. This CDR3 is 13 amino acids long. The V gene end was trimmed by 4 bases and the J gene end by 3 bases; junction bases not matched to a gene: 3. The CDR3 here is CASSAGRNYEQYF. CDR3 nucleotide sequence: TGTGCCAGCAGTGCCGGGAGGAACTACGAGCAGTACTTC.

There are many counts of this clone. The J gene is TRBJ1-2, the V gene TRBV6-5; D unclear. Per germline, CDR1 MNHEY and CDR2 SVGAGI. The CDR3 runs to 14 residues. V gave up 5 bases and J gave up 5 bases, with 15 bases separating them. Here the CDR3 reads CASSRAGKSYGYTF. In DNA form, the CDR3 reads TGTGCCAGCAGTAGGGCCGGGAAAAGTTATGGCTACACCTTC.

This clone occurred many times. V usage is TRBV29-1 and J usage is TRBJ2-5; 9 bases are shared with TRBD1. The CDR3 is 15 residues long. The germline CDR1 and CDR2 sequences are SQVTM and ANQGSEA. Trimming took 5 bases from V and 5 from J; bases not matched to a gene: 12. The DNA of the CDR3 is TGCAGCGTTTGGACCGGGGGACAGGGTTTGGAGACCCAGTACTTC. As protein: CSVWTGGQGLETQYF. The full variable domain, with the rest looked up from reference TRBV29-1 and TRBJ2-5, is SAVISQKPSRDICQRGTSLTIQCQVDSQVTMMFWYRQQPGQSLTLIATANQGSEATYESGFVIDKFPISRPNLTFSTLTVSNMSPEDSSIYLCSVWTGGQGLETQYFGPGTRLLVL.

This clone was seen ten or more times. J is TRBJ2-3 and V is TRBV5-6, with D possibly matching TRBD1 (5 bases). Trimming took off 4 bases at V and 0 bases at J, with 24 bases between the two ends. Germline V CDR1 and CDR2: SGHDT, YYEEEE. The CDR3 extends over 19 amino acids. CDR3 DNA sequence: TGTGCCAGCAGCCTCTCCAGGGCGTCACGCTATCCTAGCACAGATACGCAGTATTTT. Its translation is CASSLSRASRYPSTDTQYF.

This clone has ten or more counts. The rearrangement uses TRBV4-3 and TRBJ1-5; a possible D gene is TRBD1 (6 bases). This CDR3 has 15 residues. Germline-derived CDR1 and CDR2 are LGHNA and YSLEER. Trimming cost V 4 bases and J 2 bases, with 12 bases left between them. CDR3 residues: CASSPTAGGNQPQHF. The CDR3 DNA sequence: TGCGCCAGCAGCCCCACCGCAGGGGGCAATCAGCCCCAGCATTTT.

This clone was recorded at least ten times. The chain uses TRBV4-1 and TRBJ2-7, with 8 bases aligning to TRBD2. The CDR3 loop spans 17 amino acids. Germline trimming cut 1 base from V and 4 bases from J; bases unmatched to any gene: 12. In germline, CDR1 is MGHRA, CDR2 YSYEKL. CDR3 DNA sequence: TGCGCCAGCAGCCAAGCATTCCGGAATAGCGGGGATTACGAGCAGTACTTC. Translation: CASSQAFRNSGDYEQYF.

This clone showed up many times. CDR3 residues: CASSRILAGRPARGGNEQFF. DNA of the CDR3: TGTGCCAGCAGCAGGATCTTAGCGGGGAGACCTGCCCGGGGGGGCAATGAGCAGTTCTTC. The V gene is TRBV21-1, the J gene TRBJ2-1; TRBD2, the D gene given by the table, was not confirmed from the DNA. TRBV21-1 has pseudogene status. This CDR3 spans 20 amino acids.